This TCR beta chain was sequenced during a study of CD8+CD57+ T cells in acquired aplastic anemia. Study-wide context: Roughly 3 ug was the average amount of DNA from sorted CD4+ and CD8+ cells. Study-wide findings and caveats: Overlap between patients and controls comprised roughly 28 CD8+ CDR3 sequences. Controls and patients did not differ significantly in CD8+ Simpson's diversity.

Patients selected for sequencing had displayed CD8+CD57+ cell expansion by flow cytometry. Untreated patients provided the blood samples, with no therapy given before sampling. There are a few counts of this clonotype. The antigen is not known. The TCR beta profiling, which covered VDJ combination and CDR3 sequence, was carried out using genomic DNA as the template. TCRdb re-called the reads with MiXCR, one entry per CDR3 protein. The repertoire holds just over 450,000 distinct CDR3 sequences, with around 30% as singletons. The CDR3 is made up of 14 amino acids. Germline CDR1 reads KGHDR; CDR2 reads SFDVKD.

This clonotype originated in a human donor with aplastic anemia. What was sequenced was sorted CD4+, CD8+, or CD8+CD57+ T cells (not recorded which) from PBMCs. The J gene is TRBJ2-7, the V gene TRBV24-1; 8 positions match TRBD2. CDR3 coding DNA: TGTGCTCCCAAGCAGCGGGAGACCTACTACGAGCAGTACTTC. This translates into CAPKQRETYYEQYF.